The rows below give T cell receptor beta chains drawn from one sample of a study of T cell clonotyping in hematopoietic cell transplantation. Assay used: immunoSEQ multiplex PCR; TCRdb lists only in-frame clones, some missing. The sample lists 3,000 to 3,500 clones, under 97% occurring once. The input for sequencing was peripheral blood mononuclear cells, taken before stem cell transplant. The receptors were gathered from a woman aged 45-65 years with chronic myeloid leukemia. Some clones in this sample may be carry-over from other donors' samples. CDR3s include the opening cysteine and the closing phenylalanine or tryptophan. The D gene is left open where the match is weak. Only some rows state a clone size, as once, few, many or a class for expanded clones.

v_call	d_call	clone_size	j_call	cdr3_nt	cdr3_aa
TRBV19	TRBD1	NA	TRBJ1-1	TGTGCCAGTAGAGGCAGGGGGCTTTATCACTACACTGAAGCTTTCTTT	CASRGRGLYHYTEAFF
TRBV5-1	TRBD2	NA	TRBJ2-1	TGCGCCAGCAGCTTGGGATTAGCTAGCGGGGGGGCCCAACTCCTCTACAATGAGCAGTTCTTC	CASSLGLASGGAQLLYNEQFF
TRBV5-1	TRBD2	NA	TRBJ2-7	TGCGCCAGCAGCCCGGGACTAGCGGACAGCTACGAGCAGTACTTC	CASSPGLADSYEQYF
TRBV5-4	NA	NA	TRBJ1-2	TGTGCCAGCAGCTTGTGGGGCGCGGGTGGCTACACCTTC	CASSLWGAGGYTF
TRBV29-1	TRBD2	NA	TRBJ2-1	TGCAGCGTCCGGACTAGCGGGAGCAATGAGCAGTTCTTC	CSVRTSGSNEQFF
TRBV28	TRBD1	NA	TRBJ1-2	TGTGCCAGCAGTCGCCCGGACAGGGGGGGCTATGGCTACACCTTC	CASSRPDRGGYGYTF
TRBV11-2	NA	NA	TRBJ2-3	TGTGCCAGCAGCCTCGACGGCTCTAGCACAGATACGCAGTATTTT	CASSLDGSSTDTQYF
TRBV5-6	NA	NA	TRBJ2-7	TGTGCCAGCAGCTCTCGGTTCGGGCGCAGCTCCTACGAGCAGTACTTC	CASSSRFGRSSYEQYF
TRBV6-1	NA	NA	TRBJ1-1	TGTGCCAGCAGTGAAGCTTTCGCCAGTCGGGACACTGAAGCTTTCTTT	CASSEAFASRDTEAFF
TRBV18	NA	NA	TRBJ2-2	TGTGCCAGCTCACCAACCTACCGGGATGTGAACACCGGGGAGCTGTTTTTT	CASSPTYRDVNTGELFF
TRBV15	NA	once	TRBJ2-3	TGTGCCACCAGCAGAGATGAACAGGGGGGGACGTATTTT	CATSRDEQGGTYF
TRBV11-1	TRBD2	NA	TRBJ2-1	TGTGCCAGCAGCTACTGGCGGGGGGGCCACTCCTACAATGAGCAGTTCTTC	CASSYWRGGHSYNEQFF
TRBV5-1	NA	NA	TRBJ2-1	TGCGCCAGCAGCATAGAGGGCGGGTCCTACAATGAGCAGTTCTTC	CASSIEGGSYNEQFF
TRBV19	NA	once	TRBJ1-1	TGTGCCAGTAGTATCCACAGGGCGGTCGGATGGAAGGACACTGAAGCTTTCTTT	CASSIHRAVGWKDTEAFF
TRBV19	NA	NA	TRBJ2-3	TGTGCCAGTAGTAATTGGGGGAGCACAGATACGCAGTATTTT	CASSNWGSTDTQYF